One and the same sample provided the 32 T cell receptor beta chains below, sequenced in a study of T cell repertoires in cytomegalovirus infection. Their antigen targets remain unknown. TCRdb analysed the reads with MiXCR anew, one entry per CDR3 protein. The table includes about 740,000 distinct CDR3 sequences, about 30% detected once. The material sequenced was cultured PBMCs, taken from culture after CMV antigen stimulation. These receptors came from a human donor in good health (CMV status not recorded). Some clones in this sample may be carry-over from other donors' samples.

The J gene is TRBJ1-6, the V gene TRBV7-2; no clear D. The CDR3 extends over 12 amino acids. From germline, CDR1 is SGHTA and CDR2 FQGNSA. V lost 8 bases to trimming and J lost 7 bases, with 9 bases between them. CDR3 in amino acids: CASGMGNSPLHF. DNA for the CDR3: TGTGCCAGCGGGATGGGGAATTCACCCCTCCACTTT. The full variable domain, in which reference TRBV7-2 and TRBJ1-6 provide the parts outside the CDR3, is GAGVSQSPSNKVTEKGKDVELRCDPISGHTALYWYRQSLGQGLEFLIYFQGNSAPDKSGLPSDRFSAERTGGSVSTLTIQRTQQEDSAVYLCASGMGNSPLHFGNGTRLTVT.

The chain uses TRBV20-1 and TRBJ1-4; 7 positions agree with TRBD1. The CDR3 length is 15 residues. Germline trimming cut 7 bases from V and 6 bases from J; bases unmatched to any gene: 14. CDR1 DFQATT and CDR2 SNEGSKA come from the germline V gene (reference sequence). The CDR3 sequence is CSVNSPGQMDEKLFF. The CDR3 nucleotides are TGCAGTGTCAACAGCCCGGGACAGATGGATGAAAAACTGTTTTTT.

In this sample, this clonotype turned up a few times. The CDR3 nucleotides are TGTGCCAGCTCACCATCGACACCTAATCAGCCCCAGCATTTT. Its protein is CASSPSTPNQPQHF. The chain is built from TRBV18 and TRBJ1-5; the D is unclear. Looked up from germline, CDR1 is KGHSH and CDR2 is LQKENI. Deletions cut 2 bases from V and 4 bases from J, with 9 bases between. CDR3 length: 14 amino acids.

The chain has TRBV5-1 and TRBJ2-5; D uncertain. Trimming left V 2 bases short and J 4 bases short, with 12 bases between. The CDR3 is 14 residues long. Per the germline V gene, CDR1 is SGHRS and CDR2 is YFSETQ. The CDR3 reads CASSFSDPVETQYF. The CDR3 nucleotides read TGCGCCAGCAGCTTCTCTGACCCAGTAGAGACCCAGTACTTC.

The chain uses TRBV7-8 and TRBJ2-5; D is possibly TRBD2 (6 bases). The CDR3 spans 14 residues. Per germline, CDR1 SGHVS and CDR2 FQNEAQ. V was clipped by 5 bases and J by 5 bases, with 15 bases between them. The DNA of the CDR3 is TGTGCCAGCAGCCAGATGGGACTCCAGGAGACCCAGTACTTC. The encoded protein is CASSQMGLQETQYF.

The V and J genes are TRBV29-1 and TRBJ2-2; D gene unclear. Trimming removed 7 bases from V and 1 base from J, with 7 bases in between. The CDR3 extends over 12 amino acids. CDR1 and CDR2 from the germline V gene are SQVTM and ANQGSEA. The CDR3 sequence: CSALGNTGELFF. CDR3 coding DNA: TGCAGCGCCCTGGGGAACACCGGGGAGCTGTTTTTT.

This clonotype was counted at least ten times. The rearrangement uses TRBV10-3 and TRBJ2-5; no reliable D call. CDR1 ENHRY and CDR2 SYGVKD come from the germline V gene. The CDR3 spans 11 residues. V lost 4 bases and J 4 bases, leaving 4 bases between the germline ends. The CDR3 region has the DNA TGTGCCATCAGTGGTGGAGAGACCCAGTACTTC. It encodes CAISGGETQYF.

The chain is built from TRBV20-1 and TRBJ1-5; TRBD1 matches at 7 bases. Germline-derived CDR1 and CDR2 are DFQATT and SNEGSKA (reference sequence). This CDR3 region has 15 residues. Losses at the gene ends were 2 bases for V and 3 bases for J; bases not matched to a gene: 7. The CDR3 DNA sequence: TGCAGTGCTAGACCGACAGGGAGGTCCAATCAGCCCCAGCATTTT. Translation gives CSARPTGRSNQPQHF.

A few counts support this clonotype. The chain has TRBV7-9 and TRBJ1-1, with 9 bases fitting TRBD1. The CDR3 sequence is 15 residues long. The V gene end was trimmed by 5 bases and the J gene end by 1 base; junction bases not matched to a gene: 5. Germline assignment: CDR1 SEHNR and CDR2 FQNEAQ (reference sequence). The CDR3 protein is CASSPGQGTNTEAFF. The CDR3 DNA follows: TGTGCCAGCAGCCCCGGACAGGGGACGAACACTGAAGCTTTCTTT. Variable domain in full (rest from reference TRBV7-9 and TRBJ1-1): DTGVSQNPRHKITKRGQNVTFRCDPISEHNRLYWYRQTLGQGPEFLTYFQNEAQLEKSRLLSDRFSAERPKGSFSTLEIQRTEQGDSAMYLCASSPGQGTNTEAFFGQGTRLTVV.

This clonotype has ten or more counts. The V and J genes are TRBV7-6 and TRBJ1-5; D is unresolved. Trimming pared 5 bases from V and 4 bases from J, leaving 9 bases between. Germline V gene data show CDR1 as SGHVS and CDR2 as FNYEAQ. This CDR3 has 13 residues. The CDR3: CASSPEPNQPQHF. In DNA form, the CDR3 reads TGTGCCAGCAGCCCCGAACCAAATCAGCCCCAGCATTTT.

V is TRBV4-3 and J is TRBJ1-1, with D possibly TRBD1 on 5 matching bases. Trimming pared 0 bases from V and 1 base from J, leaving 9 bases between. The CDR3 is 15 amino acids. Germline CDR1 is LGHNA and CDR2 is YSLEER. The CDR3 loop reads CASSQETVPNTEAFF. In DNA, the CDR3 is TGCGCCAGCAGCCAAGAGACAGTCCCGAACACTGAAGCTTTCTTT.

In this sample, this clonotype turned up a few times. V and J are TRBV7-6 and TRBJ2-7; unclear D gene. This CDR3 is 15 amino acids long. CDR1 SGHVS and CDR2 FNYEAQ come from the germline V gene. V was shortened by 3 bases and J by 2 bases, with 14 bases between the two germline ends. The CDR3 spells CASSLAPPPPYEQYF. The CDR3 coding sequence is TGTGCCAGCAGCTTGGCCCCTCCCCCACCCTACGAGCAGTACTTC.

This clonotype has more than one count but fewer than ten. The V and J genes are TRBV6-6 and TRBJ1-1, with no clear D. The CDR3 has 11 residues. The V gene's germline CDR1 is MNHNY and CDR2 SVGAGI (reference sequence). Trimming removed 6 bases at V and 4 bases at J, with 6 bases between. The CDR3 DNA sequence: TGTGCCAGCAGGTTAAGCACTGAAGCTTTCTTT. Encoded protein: CASRLSTEAFF.

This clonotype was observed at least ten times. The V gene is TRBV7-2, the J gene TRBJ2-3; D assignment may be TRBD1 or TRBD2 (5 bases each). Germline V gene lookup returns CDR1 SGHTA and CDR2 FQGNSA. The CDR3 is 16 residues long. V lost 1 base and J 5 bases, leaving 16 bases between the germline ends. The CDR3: CASSLDAGTRRDTQYF. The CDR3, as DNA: TGTGCCAGCAGCTTAGATGCCGGGACCCGTCGAGATACGCAGTATTTT. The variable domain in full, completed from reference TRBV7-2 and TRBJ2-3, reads GAGVSQSPSNKVTEKGKDVELRCDPISGHTALYWYRQSLGQGLEFLIYFQGNSAPDKSGLPSDRFSAERTGGSVSTLTIQRTQQEDSAVYLCASSLDAGTRRDTQYFGPGTRLTVL.

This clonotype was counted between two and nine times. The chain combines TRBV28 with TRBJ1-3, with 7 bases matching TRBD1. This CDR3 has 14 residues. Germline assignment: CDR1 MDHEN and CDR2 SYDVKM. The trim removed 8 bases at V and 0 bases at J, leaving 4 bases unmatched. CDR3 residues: CASYWTGSGNTIYF. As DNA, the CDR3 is TGTGCCAGCTATTGGACAGGCTCTGGAAACACCATATATTTT.

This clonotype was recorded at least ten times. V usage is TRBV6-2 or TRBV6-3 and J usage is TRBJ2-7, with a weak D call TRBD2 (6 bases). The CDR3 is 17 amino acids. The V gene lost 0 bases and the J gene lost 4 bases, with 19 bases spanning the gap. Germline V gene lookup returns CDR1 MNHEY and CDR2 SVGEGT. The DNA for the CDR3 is TGTGCCAGCAGTTACTCCCGGGGGTCTCCAACTTCTTACGAGCAGTACTTC. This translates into CASSYSRGSPTSYEQYF.

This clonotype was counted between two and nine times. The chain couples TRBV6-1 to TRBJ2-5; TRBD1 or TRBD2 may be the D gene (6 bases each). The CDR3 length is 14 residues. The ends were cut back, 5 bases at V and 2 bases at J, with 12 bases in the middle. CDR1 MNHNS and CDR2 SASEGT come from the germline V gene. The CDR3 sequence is CASSRGGGQETQYF. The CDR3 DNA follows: TGTGCCAGCAGTCGCGGAGGGGGTCAAGAGACCCAGTACTTC.

CDR3 bases: TGCGCCAGCAGCTTGGAAGGCAGATTGGGCACTGAAGCTTTCTTT. Its protein is CASSLEGRLGTEAFF. The chain recombines TRBV5-1 with TRBJ1-1; D call uncertain. CDR1 is SGHRS, CDR2 YFSETQ, per germline. The CDR3 loop spans 15 amino acids. V dropped 0 bases and J dropped 4 bases, with 13 bases sitting between them.

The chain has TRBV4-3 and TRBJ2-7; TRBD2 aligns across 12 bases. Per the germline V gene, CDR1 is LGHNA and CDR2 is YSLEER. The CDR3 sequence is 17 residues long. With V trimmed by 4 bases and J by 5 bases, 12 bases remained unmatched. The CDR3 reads CASSPSPTSGSFNEQYF. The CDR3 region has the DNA TGCGCCAGCAGCCCCTCCCCGACTAGCGGGAGTTTCAACGAGCAGTACTTC.

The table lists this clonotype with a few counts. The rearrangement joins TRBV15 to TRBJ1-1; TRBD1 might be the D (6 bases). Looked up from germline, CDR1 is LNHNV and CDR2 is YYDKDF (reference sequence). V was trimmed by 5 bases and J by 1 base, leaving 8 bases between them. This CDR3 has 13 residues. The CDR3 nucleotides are TGTGCCACCAGCTGGACAGAGAACACTGAAGCTTTCTTT. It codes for CATSWTENTEAFF. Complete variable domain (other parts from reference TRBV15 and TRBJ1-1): DAMVIQNPRYQVTQFGKPVTLSCSQTLNHNVMYWYQQKSSQAPKLLFHYYDKDFNNEADTPDNFQSRRPNTSFCFLDIRSPGLGDTAMYLCATSWTENTEAFFGQGTRLTVV.

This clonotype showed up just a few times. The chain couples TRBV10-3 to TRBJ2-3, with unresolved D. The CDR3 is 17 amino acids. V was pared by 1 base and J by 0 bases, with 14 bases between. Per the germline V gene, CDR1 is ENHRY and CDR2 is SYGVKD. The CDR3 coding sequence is TGTGCCATCAGTGAGTTCGTCGTCCCGAGTAGCACAGATACGCAGTATTTT. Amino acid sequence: CAISEFVVPSSTDTQYF.

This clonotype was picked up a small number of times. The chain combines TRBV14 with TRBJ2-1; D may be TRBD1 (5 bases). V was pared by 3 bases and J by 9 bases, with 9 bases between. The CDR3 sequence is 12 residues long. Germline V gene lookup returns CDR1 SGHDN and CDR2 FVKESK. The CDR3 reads CASSQEGVEQFF. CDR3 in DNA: TGTGCCAGCAGCCAGGAAGGGGTTGAGCAGTTCTTC.

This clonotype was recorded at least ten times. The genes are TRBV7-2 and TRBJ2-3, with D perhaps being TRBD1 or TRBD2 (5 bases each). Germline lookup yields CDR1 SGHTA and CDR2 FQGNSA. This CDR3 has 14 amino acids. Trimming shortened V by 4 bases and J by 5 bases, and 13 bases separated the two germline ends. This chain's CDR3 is CASSSRGRGDTQYF. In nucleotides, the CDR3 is TGTGCCAGCAGCTCCCGGGGCCGAGGAGATACGCAGTATTTT.

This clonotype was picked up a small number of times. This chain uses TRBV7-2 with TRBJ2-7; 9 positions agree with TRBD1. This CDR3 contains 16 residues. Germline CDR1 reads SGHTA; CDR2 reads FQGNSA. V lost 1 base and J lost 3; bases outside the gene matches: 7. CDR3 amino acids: CASSLGGGQGIYEQYF. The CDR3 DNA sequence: TGTGCCAGCAGCTTAGGAGGGGGACAGGGCATCTACGAGCAGTACTTC.

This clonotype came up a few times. The CDR3 spells CASSPRTGEPGELFF. The CDR3 nucleotides are TGTGCCAGCAGCCCCCGGACAGGGGAACCCGGGGAGCTGTTTTTT. The V and J genes are TRBV5-5 and TRBJ2-2, with TRBD1 identical over 9 bases. Germline-derived CDR1 and CDR2 are SGHKS and YYEKEE (reference sequence). The V gene end was trimmed by 4 bases and the J gene end by 6 bases; junction bases not matched to a gene: 7. CDR3 size: 15 residues.

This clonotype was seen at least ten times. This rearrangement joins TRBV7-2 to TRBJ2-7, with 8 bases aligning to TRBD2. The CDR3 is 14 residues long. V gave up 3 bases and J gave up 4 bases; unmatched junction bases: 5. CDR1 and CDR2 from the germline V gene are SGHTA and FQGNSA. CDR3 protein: CASSLTSAVYEQYF. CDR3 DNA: TGTGCCAGCAGCTTGACTAGCGCCGTTTACGAGCAGTACTTC.

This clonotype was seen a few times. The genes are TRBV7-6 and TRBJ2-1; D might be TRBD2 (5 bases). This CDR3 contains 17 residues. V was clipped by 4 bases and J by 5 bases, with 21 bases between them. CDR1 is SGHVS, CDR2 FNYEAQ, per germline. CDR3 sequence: CASSSTYSGKSNNEQFF. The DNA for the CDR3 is TGTGCCAGCAGCTCGACCTACAGCGGAAAATCCAACAATGAGCAGTTCTTC.

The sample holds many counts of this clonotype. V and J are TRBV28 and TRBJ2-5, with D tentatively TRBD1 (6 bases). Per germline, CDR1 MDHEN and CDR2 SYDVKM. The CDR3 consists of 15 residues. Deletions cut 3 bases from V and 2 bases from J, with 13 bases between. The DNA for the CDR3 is TGTGCCAGCAGTTTTTTCGGAGGACAGCAAGAGACCCAGTACTTC. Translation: CASSFFGGQQETQYF.

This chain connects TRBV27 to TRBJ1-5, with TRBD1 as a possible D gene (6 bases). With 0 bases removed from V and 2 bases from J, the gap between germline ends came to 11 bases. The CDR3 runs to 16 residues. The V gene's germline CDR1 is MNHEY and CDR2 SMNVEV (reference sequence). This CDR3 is CASSLSWGGRNQPQHF. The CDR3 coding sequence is TGTGCCAGCAGTTTATCATGGGGGGGCCGCAATCAGCCCCAGCATTTT.

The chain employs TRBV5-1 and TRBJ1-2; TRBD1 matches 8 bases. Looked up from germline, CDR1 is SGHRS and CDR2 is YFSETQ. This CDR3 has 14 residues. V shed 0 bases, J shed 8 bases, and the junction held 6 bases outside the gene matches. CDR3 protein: CASSLAQGAEGYTF. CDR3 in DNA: TGCGCCAGCAGCTTGGCCCAGGGGGCGGAGGGCTACACCTTC.

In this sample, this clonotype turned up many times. CDR3 loop: CASSSYPGLAGGWFHNEQFF. The CDR3, as DNA: TGTGCCAGCAGTTCCTACCCGGGACTAGCGGGGGGTTGGTTCCACAATGAGCAGTTCTTC. This rearrangement joins TRBV12-3 or TRBV12-4 to TRBJ2-1; 15 bases match TRBD2. The CDR3 runs 20 residues. Germline trimming cut 4 bases from V and 5 bases from J; bases unmatched to any gene: 15.

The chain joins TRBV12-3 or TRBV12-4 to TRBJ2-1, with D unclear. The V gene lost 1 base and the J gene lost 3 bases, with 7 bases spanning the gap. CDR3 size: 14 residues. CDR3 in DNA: TGTGCCAGCAGTTTAGTTGGCTTCTACAATGAGCAGTTCTTC. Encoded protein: CASSLVGFYNEQFF.